The clone carrying this T cell receptor beta chain showed up many times. What it binds is unknown. This sample holds PBMCs from less than 11 ml fresh peripheral blood. Authors of the study amplified TCR beta CDR3 regions from RNA transcripts. Researchers ran a first-round RT-PCR on the TCR CDR3 using the HTBI primer set. TCRdb passed the multiplex PCR reads through MiXCR, listing each CDR3 protein once. The sample records 450,000 to 600,000 distinct CDR3 sequences, 15% to 20% being singletons. These data belong to a study of T cells in Graves' hyperthyroidism and ophthalmopathy. About the research overall: Initial diagnosis, before any treatment, was when peripheral blood was collected.

Study observations and caveats: Most clonotypes that expanded in the thyroid above 0.001 also showed up in blood. A median about 7 months before onset, the model predicted ophthalmopathy.

The CDR3 has 17 residues. The V and J ends lost 1 base and 3 bases, in that order; junction bases with no gene match: 6. The germline V gene has CDR1 LGHDT and CDR2 YNNKEL (reference sequence). The sample consisted of blood. This chain joins TRBV3-1 and TRBJ2-1, with 10 nucleotides matching TRBD2. The sequence was obtained from a middle-aged man with Graves' ophthalmopathy. The CDR3: CASSQGLAGALYNEQFF. CDR3 in DNA: TGTGCCAGCAGCCAAGGTCTAGCGGGGGCCCTCTACAATGAGCAGTTCTTC.